The rows below give T cell receptor beta chains drawn from one sample of a study of blood T cell repertoires in COVID-19. Sequenced by immunoSEQ multiplex PCR; TCRdb stores in-frame clones only, minus some. This table has 150,000 or so clones, around 80% appearing once. Input material: PBMCs or T cells enriched from blood (not recorded which). Receptor source: a man between 65 and 85 years old who had been exposed to COVID-19. Both conserved end residues are part of each CDR3. The D gene is left open where the match is weak.

TRBV7-2 . CASSLQQGYNQPQHF
TRBV7-2 . CASRASGPSYEQYF
TRBV5-1 . CASSLVEGNSPLHF
TRBV3-1/TRBV3-2 . CASSQVNFQADTQYF
TRBV6-2/TRBV6-3 . CASSYSNGRVDTEAFF
TRBV23-1 TRBD2 CARESGGARQETQYF
TRBV30 . CAWSGTDSNQPQHF
TRBV19 TRBD1 CAGGRTGEQPQHF
TRBV21-1 . CASSKGNNVSGNTIYF
TRBV19 . CASSIVQNTEAFF
TRBV28 TRBD1 CASSSIIDQGGEKLFF
TRBV29-1 TRBD1 CSVGTGGEGQYF
TRBV30 . CAWSVLSGMDTEAFF
TRBV3-1/TRBV3-2 . CASSQDLFVNRDNGELFF
TRBV5-8 TRBD1 CASSLGRGLSEKLFF
TRBV5-1 . CASSLEIPDTEAFF
TRBV11-3 TRBD1 CASSLEAGTANYGYTF
TRBV2 . CASSSRDYGYTF
TRBV29-1 TRBD1 CSVVQGAHQPQHF
TRBV7-9 . CASSWKTAAPEAFF
TRBV5-4 . CASSPIEANVLTF
TRBV11-2 . CASSPAATRPYEQYF
TRBV21-1 . CARETSGEGTDTQYF
TRBV19 . CASSSTGLKAFF
TRBV7-2 TRBD2 CASRTRLAGGLDEQYF
TRBV9 TRBD1 CASSPRTGRGYNEQFF
TRBV13 TRBD2 CASSLGGASGARSYEQYF
TRBV3-1/TRBV3-2 . CASSQVARNEQFF
TRBV7-2 TRBD1 CASRKQGAQDTEAFF
TRBV27 TRBD2 CASSLGLAGVGDIQYF
TRBV29-1 . CSGASGYGYTF
TRBV30 . CAWSREGAGNTIYF
TRBV7-9 . CASSLGPENTEAFF
TRBV18 . CASSSSQGSRNSPLHF
TRBV5-8 . CASSSLGQGGLLTF
TRBV27 . CASRSGASYGYTF
TRBV7-2 . CASSLRGSVGNTIYF
TRBV18 . CASSLASSVMHEQYF
TRBV4-1 . CASSQEHTVNTEAFF
TRBV7-2 . CASSSDRFNQPQHF
TRBV7-3 TRBD2 CASSRGTSGVDEQFF